This TCR beta chain was observed in a study of cytomegalovirus exposure and HLA in healthy donors. Both 60 Vbeta primers and 13 Jbeta primers went into the PCR. The method was immunoSEQ multiplex PCR; TCRdb's version includes in-frame clones alone and lacks a portion of them. The table includes over 150,000 clones, less than 80% detected once. From germline, CDR1 is SGHTA and CDR2 FQGTGA. This CDR3 contains 13 residues. V was clipped by 3 bases and J by 8 bases, with 11 bases between them. This sequence originates from a man in his forties or fifties in good health and CMV-seronegative. The source material was PBMCs. This chain uses TRBV7-3 with TRBJ2-1, with unresolved D. The CDR3 is CASSFPRPDEQFF. DNA of the CDR3: TGTGCCAGCAGCTTCCCCCGCCCGGATGAGCAGTTCTTC. Full variable domain (missing parts from reference TRBV7-3 and TRBJ2-1): GAGVSQTPSNKVTEKGKYVELRCDPISGHTALYWYRQSLGQGPEFLIYFQGTGAADDSGLPNDRFFAVRPEGSVSTLKIQRTERGDSAVYLCASSFPRPDEQFFGPGTRLTVL.